Listed below are T cell receptor beta chains from one sample, sequenced in a study of shared clonotypes between healthy human individuals. Repertoires were generated with immunoSEQ multiplex PCR, while TCRdb's copy carries only in-frame clones and drops some. The sample includes 850,000 to 1,200,000 clones, 65% to 75% of them seen just once. Sequenced input: memory CD4+ T cells sorted from blood. The receptor source for this set is a young man in good health. Both conserved end residues are part of each CDR3. The D gene is left open where the match is weak. Rows may omit the clone size; those that give it use once, few, many or a size class.

D gene: TRBD2; V gene: TRBV28; clone size: -; J gene: TRBJ2-7; CDR3 DNA: TGTGCCAGCATGACGGCCAGCGGGAGGCCCTACGAGCAGTACTTC; CDR3 protein: CASMTASGRPYEQYF
D gene: -; V gene: TRBV7-2; clone size: few; J gene: TRBJ2-7; CDR3 DNA: TGTGCCAGCAGCTTAGGTGACATTGCGCGGGAGCAGTACTTC; CDR3 protein: CASSLGDIAREQYF
D gene: -; V gene: TRBV5-4; clone size: -; J gene: TRBJ1-5; CDR3 DNA: TGTGCCAGCAGCTTGACGGGGAATAGCAATCAGCCCCAGCATTTT; CDR3 protein: CASSLTGNSNQPQHF
D gene: -; V gene: TRBV15; clone size: -; J gene: TRBJ2-3; CDR3 DNA: TGTGCCACCAGCAGGGGGCGTGTGGGATCTAGCACAGATACGCAGTATTTT; CDR3 protein: CATSRGRVGSSTDTQYF
D gene: TRBD1; V gene: TRBV6-5; clone size: -; J gene: TRBJ2-5; CDR3 DNA: TGTGCCAGCAGTTCCTCAGGGGGAGAAGAGACCCAGTACTTC; CDR3 protein: CASSSSGGEETQYF
D gene: -; V gene: TRBV10-1; clone size: -; J gene: TRBJ2-3; CDR3 DNA: TGCGCCAGCAGTGATTTGGATACGCAGTATTTT; CDR3 protein: CASSDLDTQYF
D gene: -; V gene: TRBV11-2; clone size: -; J gene: TRBJ1-2; CDR3 DNA: TGTGCCAGCAGCTTTGGGGGCTATAACTATGGCTACACCTTC; CDR3 protein: CASSFGGYNYGYTF
D gene: -; V gene: TRBV27; clone size: -; J gene: TRBJ2-3; CDR3 DNA: TGTGCCAGCAAAGATCGCTGGCAAACTCGCACAGATACGCAGTATTTT; CDR3 protein: CASKDRWQTRTDTQYF
D gene: -; V gene: TRBV5-4; clone size: few; J gene: TRBJ2-2; CDR3 DNA: TGTGCCAGCAGCTCGGGGGGCCAAAACACCGGGGAGCTGTTTTTT; CDR3 protein: CASSSGGQNTGELFF
D gene: -; V gene: TRBV6-5; clone size: -; J gene: TRBJ1-4; CDR3 DNA: TGTGCCAGCAGTTACCAGGGGACGGAAAAACTGTTTTTT; CDR3 protein: CASSYQGTEKLFF
D gene: TRBD1; V gene: TRBV16; clone size: -; J gene: TRBJ2-2; CDR3 DNA: TGTGCCAGCAGCGACAGGGTCACCGGGGAGCTGTTTTTT; CDR3 protein: CASSDRVTGELFF
D gene: -; V gene: TRBV29-1; clone size: -; J gene: TRBJ2-3; CDR3 DNA: TGCAGCGTTGAACTAAGCGCCTCAGATACGCAGTATTTT; CDR3 protein: CSVELSASDTQYF
D gene: -; V gene: TRBV4-3; clone size: -; J gene: TRBJ1-1; CDR3 DNA: TGCGCCAGCAGCCAAGCGGGGAAAGGGAACACTGAAGCTTTCTTT; CDR3 protein: CASSQAGKGNTEAFF
D gene: TRBD1; V gene: TRBV6-1; clone size: -; J gene: TRBJ1-1; CDR3 DNA: TGTGCCAGCAGTGCTCGACAGGGGGCGAGCACTGAAGCTTTCTTT; CDR3 protein: CASSARQGASTEAFF
D gene: -; V gene: TRBV19; clone size: once; J gene: TRBJ2-6; CDR3 DNA: TGTGCCAGTAGTCAATCCTTTTTCTCCTCTGGGGCCAACGTCCTGACTTTC; CDR3 protein: CASSQSFFSSGANVLTF
D gene: -; V gene: TRBV7-2; clone size: -; J gene: TRBJ2-1; CDR3 DNA: TGTGCCAGCAGCTTCGGGAGAGGGAACAATGAGCAGTTCTTC; CDR3 protein: CASSFGRGNNEQFF
D gene: -; V gene: TRBV6-1; clone size: -; J gene: TRBJ1-5; CDR3 DNA: TGTGCCAGCATCTTTACAGGGAGCAATCAGCCCCAGCATTTT; CDR3 protein: CASIFTGSNQPQHF
D gene: -; V gene: TRBV7-2; clone size: -; J gene: TRBJ2-7; CDR3 DNA: TGTGCCAGCAGCTCCGTGAGCTCCTACGAGCAGTACTTC; CDR3 protein: CASSSVSSYEQYF
D gene: -; V gene: TRBV6-5; clone size: once; J gene: TRBJ2-3; CDR3 DNA: TGTGCCAGCAGTGAATCTGCTGGTGGGTGGTATTTT; CDR3 protein: CASSESAGGWYF
D gene: -; V gene: TRBV7-3; clone size: -; J gene: TRBJ2-3; CDR3 DNA: TGTGCCAGCAGCTTAAAAAACAGTAGCACAGATACGCAGTATTTT; CDR3 protein: CASSLKNSSTDTQYF
D gene: TRBD2; V gene: TRBV27; clone size: -; J gene: TRBJ2-4; CDR3 DNA: TGTGCCAGCAGTTCAGCGGGGAACTATCCAAACATTCAGTACTTC; CDR3 protein: CASSSAGNYPNIQYF
D gene: TRBD1; V gene: TRBV19; clone size: -; J gene: TRBJ1-2; CDR3 DNA: TGTGCCAGTAGTATTAAGGGGGCCTATGGCTACACCTTC; CDR3 protein: CASSIKGAYGYTF
D gene: TRBD2; V gene: TRBV15; clone size: once; J gene: TRBJ2-7; CDR3 DNA: TGTGCCACCCGGGGACTAGCGGGGGTAATGTTTTCCGAGCAGTACTTC; CDR3 protein: CATRGLAGVMFSEQYF
D gene: TRBD2; V gene: TRBV28; clone size: -; J gene: TRBJ2-7; CDR3 DNA: TGTGCCACCACTAGCGGGGCGGCCTACGAGCAGTACTTC; CDR3 protein: CATTSGAAYEQYF
D gene: TRBD2; V gene: TRBV19; clone size: -; J gene: TRBJ2-1; CDR3 DNA: TGTGCCAGTAGTATAGATGCCTTGACTAGCGGGAGTAGGGATGAGCAGTTCTTC; CDR3 protein: CASSIDALTSGSRDEQFF
D gene: -; V gene: TRBV19; clone size: -; J gene: TRBJ1-4; CDR3 DNA: TGTGCTACGAAGGGGTCAGGGGCGACTAATGAAAAACTGTTTTTT; CDR3 protein: CATKGSGATNEKLFF
D gene: TRBD2; V gene: TRBV19; clone size: -; J gene: TRBJ2-4; CDR3 DNA: TGTGCCAGTAGTAGCGGGGGGTGGGACAAAAACATTCAGTACTTC; CDR3 protein: CASSSGGWDKNIQYF
D gene: -; V gene: TRBV6-6; clone size: few; J gene: TRBJ1-6; CDR3 DNA: TGTGCCAGCAGACCCGGGATAAATTCACCCCTCCACTTT; CDR3 protein: CASRPGINSPLHF
D gene: TRBD2; V gene: TRBV27; clone size: -; J gene: TRBJ2-5; CDR3 DNA: TGTGCCAGCAGTTTGTCCGGGGGGGCCTGGGAGACCCAGTACTTC; CDR3 protein: CASSLSGGAWETQYF
D gene: -; V gene: TRBV19; clone size: -; J gene: TRBJ1-4; CDR3 DNA: TGTGCCAGTAGTGCCCGGACGGGAGGAAATGAAAAACTGTTTTTT; CDR3 protein: CASSARTGGNEKLFF
D gene: TRBD1; V gene: TRBV5-1; clone size: -; J gene: TRBJ1-1; CDR3 DNA: TGCGCCAGCAGTCCGGGACAGGGGCCTTGGTCTGAAGCTTTCTTT; CDR3 protein: CASSPGQGPWSEAFF
D gene: -; V gene: TRBV6-6; clone size: -; J gene: TRBJ1-2; CDR3 DNA: TGTGCCAGCAGGTTGGGCGGCTACACCTTC; CDR3 protein: CASRLGGYTF
D gene: -; V gene: TRBV5-1; clone size: -; J gene: TRBJ2-7; CDR3 DNA: TGCGCCAGCAGCTTGGCCGGGTGGCCCTACGAGCAGTACTTC; CDR3 protein: CASSLAGWPYEQYF
D gene: -; V gene: TRBV6-5; clone size: -; J gene: TRBJ1-5; CDR3 DNA: TGTGCCAGCAGTTACGGTGGCCCCAATCAGCCCCAGCATTTT; CDR3 protein: CASSYGGPNQPQHF
D gene: -; V gene: TRBV7-2; clone size: -; J gene: TRBJ2-2; CDR3 DNA: TGTGCCAGCAGCTTATGGACGACCGGGGAGCTGTTTTTT; CDR3 protein: CASSLWTTGELFF
D gene: -; V gene: TRBV30; clone size: -; J gene: TRBJ2-3; CDR3 DNA: TGTGCCTGGAGCCCTCGCCTGGATACGCAGTATTTT; CDR3 protein: CAWSPRLDTQYF
D gene: TRBD2; V gene: TRBV2; clone size: -; J gene: TRBJ2-7; CDR3 DNA: TGTGCCAGCAGTCGACTAGCGCTCGAGCAGTACTTC; CDR3 protein: CASSRLALEQYF
D gene: -; V gene: TRBV28; clone size: many; J gene: TRBJ2-4; CDR3 DNA: TGTGCCAGCGGACAGTCAAACATTCAGTACTTC; CDR3 protein: CASGQSNIQYF
D gene: TRBD2; V gene: TRBV4-3; clone size: -; J gene: TRBJ2-3; CDR3 DNA: TGCGCCAGCAGCCAAGATACGACTAGCGGGAGCCATACGCAGTATTTT; CDR3 protein: CASSQDTTSGSHTQYF
D gene: TRBD2; V gene: TRBV5-1; clone size: once; J gene: TRBJ2-5; CDR3 DNA: TGCGCCAGCAGCATTCTGGGACTAGCGGGAGGCCGGGAGACCCAGTACTTC; CDR3 protein: CASSILGLAGGRETQYF
D gene: -; V gene: TRBV5-6; clone size: -; J gene: TRBJ1-2; CDR3 DNA: TGTGCCAGCAGCCCAAAAAGTAGGGCCTATGGCTACACCTTC; CDR3 protein: CASSPKSRAYGYTF
D gene: TRBD2; V gene: TRBV7-2; clone size: -; J gene: TRBJ2-3; CDR3 DNA: TGTGCCAGCAGCCGGACTAGCGGAGTTAGCACAGATACGCAGTATTTT; CDR3 protein: CASSRTSGVSTDTQYF
D gene: -; V gene: TRBV7-6; clone size: once; J gene: TRBJ2-5; CDR3 DNA: TGTGCCAGCAGCTCCCGGGGGAGGTACGAGACCCAGTACTTC; CDR3 protein: CASSSRGRYETQYF
D gene: -; V gene: TRBV5-1; clone size: -; J gene: TRBJ2-4; CDR3 DNA: TGCGCCAGCAGCTTGTATGACAAAAACATTCAGTACTTC; CDR3 protein: CASSLYDKNIQYF
D gene: TRBD1; V gene: TRBV5-1; clone size: -; J gene: TRBJ1-3; CDR3 DNA: TGCGCCAGCAGCTTGGTTGGACAGGGGGTCTCTGGAAACACCATATATTTT; CDR3 protein: CASSLVGQGVSGNTIYF
D gene: -; V gene: TRBV5-1; clone size: -; J gene: TRBJ1-2; CDR3 DNA: TGCGCCAGCAGCTTGGGGACTCAGGGCTACACCTTC; CDR3 protein: CASSLGTQGYTF
D gene: -; V gene: TRBV2; clone size: many; J gene: TRBJ1-1; CDR3 DNA: TGTGCCAGCAGTGAACAGCGGGCGAGAGAAGCTTTCTTT; CDR3 protein: CASSEQRAREAFF
D gene: TRBD1; V gene: TRBV6-5; clone size: -; J gene: TRBJ2-7; CDR3 DNA: TGTGCCAGCAGGAGGGGACAGGGGGCGGACGAGCAGTACTTC; CDR3 protein: CASRRGQGADEQYF
D gene: TRBD1; V gene: TRBV28; clone size: -; J gene: TRBJ1-6; CDR3 DNA: TGTGCCACATCGACAGGGATACCCCTCCACTTT; CDR3 protein: CATSTGIPLHF
D gene: -; V gene: TRBV30; clone size: -; J gene: TRBJ2-5; CDR3 DNA: TGTGCCTGGAGTCAAAGGCAAGAGACCCAGTACTTC; CDR3 protein: CAWSQRQETQYF